This T cell receptor beta chain was observed in a study of OX40 agonist ivuxolimab in advanced cancers. CDR1 is SGHTA, CDR2 FQGTGA, per germline. V was cut by 0 bases and J by 0 bases, with 5 bases left in between. The CDR3 extends over 14 amino acids. This table comes from immunoSEQ multiplex PCR, and its TCRdb copy is limited to in-frame clones, with some not included. This sample has roughly 26,000 clones, with 76% found just once. Sequenced here: CD4+ or CD8+ T cells sorted from blood, sampled in a trial of the OX40 agonist ivuxolimab. The chain is built from TRBV7-3 and TRBJ1-1; D call uncertain. The receptor comes from an adult with an advanced solid tumor such as melanoma, head and neck, liver or kidney cancer. The CDR3: CASSLTRLNTEAFF. As DNA, the CDR3 is TGTGCCAGCAGCTTAACACGGTTGAACACTGAAGCTTTCTTT. Variable domain in full (rest from reference TRBV7-3 and TRBJ1-1): GAGVSQTPSNKVTEKGKYVELRCDPISGHTALYWYRQSLGQGPEFLIYFQGTGAADDSGLPNDRFFAVRPEGSVSTLKIQRTERGDSAVYLCASSLTRLNTEAFFGQGTRLTVV.